The clone carrying this T cell receptor beta chain was seen ten or more times. The record originates from a study of Graves' ophthalmopathy and Graves' hyperthyroidism. In the study overall: Being free of ophthalmopathy for 18 months of follow-up defined stable hyperthyroidism.

Germline CDR1 and CDR2: SQVTM and ANQGSEA. The CDR3 contains 14 residues. J lost 11 bases, V lost 3 bases, and 15 bases had no gene match. Other autoimmune diseases, uncontrolled infections, pregnancy or lactation ruled patients out of participation. Beta-chain TCR CDR3 regions were amplified from RNA transcripts. HTBI-primed RT-PCR formed the first round, and a multiplex PCR formed the second. Each CDR3 protein is one row after TCRdb ran MiXCR on the multiplex PCR reads. This sample has some 1.1 million distinct CDR3 sequences, with about two fifths found just once. Sequencing input: peripheral blood or thyroid tissue (not recorded which). The clonotype originates from an adult man with Graves' hyperthyroidism. This chain uses TRBV29-1 with TRBJ1-1; 7 bases align to TRBD1. Here the CDR3 DNA reads TGCAGCGTTGATGGGGTGGGGACAGCCGTCGGGGCTTTCTTT. It translates to CSVDGVGTAVGAFF.